This TCR beta chain was sequenced in a study of cytomegalovirus exposure and HLA in healthy donors (TCRdb year 2017). Describing the broader study: According to an earlier analysis of a few hundred of the donors, about 179 million T cells yielded 90 million to 130 million unique TCR beta sequences and about 300 Gb of sequence data. An early release that covered some 640 HLA-typed donors contained approximately 290 gigabases of sequencing data and about 84 million unique TCR sequences. Among the approximately 420 genotyped donors, under 90% belonged to the genetic ancestry cluster associated with self-reported Caucasian donors. The study was designed to test whether signatures of past pathogen exposure could be identified by cataloging public T cell receptors. The study used immunosequencing to profile the T cell repertoires of 666 subjects and linked those repertoires to cytomegalovirus serostatus. Along with the approximately 670-subject first cohort, a separate validation cohort of roughly 110 different subjects was used. The study combined high-throughput TCR immunosequencing, statistical association of individual TCRs with disease status, and machine learning to predict cytomegalovirus infection status. A later analysis re-examined previously published TCR beta repertoires from about 670 donors and added high-resolution HLA genotyping to investigate patterns of TCR occurrence. Rather than using new phenotypic data, the later analysis identified candidate immune exposures from TCR beta sequences and from how often those sequences occurred across donors. An earlier analysis of around 540 of the donors applied high-throughput TCR beta sequencing to assess whether each TCR beta V gene segment acted as functional or pseudogenic. Donor age, sex, ethnicity and CMV serostatus were compiled alongside the repertoire data. A later genetic analysis used genome-wide SNP genotypes for 398 of the 666 donors, treating that subset as a discovery cohort. All discovery cohort repertoires had been generated using a single sequencing platform. Class I and class II HLA loci were covered by the typing at four-digit resolution. Typing coverage varied by locus: roughly 629-640 donors for A, B, C, DRB1 and DQB1; roughly 560 for DQA1; more than 600 for DPA1; around 490 for DPB1. About five DR-DQ haplotypes were treated as single units for association and clustering because of strong linkage in the cohort. Among some 410 genotyped donors of the cohort, an average of around 240,000 unique TCR beta nucleotide sequences was sequenced per donor, of which roughly 17% were non-productive.

Relative to germline, V is 5 bases shorter and J is 2 bases shorter, with 14 bases between their ends. CDR1 and CDR2, per the germline V gene (reference sequence), are LNHDA and SQIVND. From its cysteine to its phenylalanine, the CDR3 spans 15 amino acids. Kept here is only the CDR3 DNA, which spans 45 bases and is read in frame from base 1. The protocol used for the library was the immunoSEQ multiplex PCR assay. A mixture of 60 forward primers for TCR Vbeta segments and 13 reverse primers for TCR Jbeta segments was used in the multiplex PCR. The CDR3 region of rearranged TCR beta genes was amplified from genomic DNA with a multiplex PCR assay. On the Illumina HiSeq System, the amplified TCR beta libraries were sequenced as 87-base-pair reads. The source study handled its data this way. Across the 670 or so repertoires, a later analysis counted 75 million to 90 million unique TCR beta chains, roughly 11 million of which were shared by at least two donors. Raw reads were error-corrected and collapsed into unique sequences by a nearest-neighbor algorithm in which closely related sequences were merged to remove PCR and sequencing errors. Alignment of CDR3 sequences to IMGT reference sequences was used to assign V, D and J gene segments. For a sequence to be retained, a match of at least six nucleotides was required to both a V gene segment and a J gene segment. A rearrangement was called productive if the CDR3 had no stop codons and remained in frame with V and J, and every other rearrangement was called non-productive. Following IMGT convention, CDR3 was defined as the stretch from the second conserved V-encoded cysteine up to the conserved J-encoded phenylalanine. Sequences without an unambiguous match to a single V gene segment were excluded from the earlier analysis of approximately 560 of the donors. An earlier analysis of 550 to 650 of the donors classified V segments as functional when productive rearrangements were above 56.7% and as segregating when the standard deviation between donors was above 5%. To diagnose cytomegalovirus status from the catalog of TCR beta chain sequences, a statistical classification framework was built. In a later analysis, V and J genes were assigned by comparing TCR nucleotide sequences against IMGT/GENE-DB human TR gene sequences. A later analysis assigned CDR3 sequences and most-parsimonious VDJ recombination scenarios with the TCRdist pipeline. A later analysis defined each TCR beta chain by its CDR3 amino acid sequence plus V-gene family, and excluded reads lacking a unique V-gene family. To address suspected cross-contamination and a sequencing artifact, a later analysis removed a few hundred highly shared, low-generation-probability nucleotide sequences. In a later analysis, a clonal expansion index for each public chain was calculated from normalized within-repertoire ranks of inferred template counts. A later analysis computed generation probabilities with a VDJ recombination model fitted to out-of-frame rearrangements, and checked the results against IGoR. A later analysis scored TCR-TCR, TCR-HLA and TCR-CMV co-occurrence with hypergeometric tests, applying a repertoire-size bias correction to TCR pairs. To estimate false discovery rates, a later analysis permuted the HLA or CMV assignments 20 times. In a later analysis, co-occurring TCRs were grouped with DBSCAN, and TCRdist sequence similarity was added when clustering was performed within HLA-allele-positive subsets. Repertoires with fewer than 30,000 or more than 120,000 public chains, plus five repertoires with anomalous nucleotide sharing, were excluded from co-occurrence clustering. Here the immuneACCESS table is served through TCRdb, limited to in-frame sequences with V and J called. Missing clones are a known gap in these copies; in checked studies unresolved V genes cover under half, and the rest lacks a known reason. The DNA was the basis for D and trimming; V, J and clone size are from that table. The sample table shows some 130,000 clones, and 65% to 75% are seen once. Less than 7% of the sample lies in the top ten.

Results the study describes overall, beyond this receptor: The only immune exposure information available for the cohort was CMV serostatus. A later analysis associated about 16,000 TCR beta sequences with specific HLA alleles at a false discovery rate of 0.05. According to a later analysis, parvovirus B19, influenza, CMV and Epstein-Barr virus appeared linked to several top co-occurrence clusters. In a later analysis, HLA-associated TCR beta chains showed more clonal expansion and lower generation probabilities than non-associated chains that were equally common. Most TCR sequences were observed very rarely across donors, whereas some public TCRs were present in many individuals. In a later genetic analysis, fewer N-insertions in productive TCRs were reported among donors in an Asian-associated ancestry cluster than the roughly 700-donor mean. In this cohort, only TCR beta chains were sequenced, and detectable features were limited by the absence of alpha or paired-chain data. A group of highly shared sequence variants was considered likely to be a technical artifact of the sequencing pipeline. Linkage disequilibrium might explain the correlated functional status among segregating V segments, but an unknown experimental factor could not be ruled out. The earlier analysis of approximately 590 of the donors excluded roughly 16 rarely observed V segments, including chromosome 9 orphons, because counts were too low. When HLA alleles, especially DR and DQ, strongly co-occurred, attributing TCR associations to individual alleles was difficult. The study gave a list of over 150 TCR beta chains associated with cytomegalovirus. Broadly in line with IMGT annotations, most TCR beta V segments showed up in productive rearrangements about 87% or about 30% of the time in an earlier analysis of approximately 640 of the donors. V-gene and J-gene trimming of TCR beta chains was associated with a missense DCLRE1C variant in a later genetic analysis, and the association was replicated in an independent cohort. Sequencing depth was assumed to be roughly uniform across donors in the presence/absence analyses, though that assumption may not hold. Some IMGT-functional V segments, including TRBV6-2 and TRBV6-3, could not be told apart with the 87-base-pair reads, so those segments were excluded. In both the original and validation cohorts, the classifier was reported to diagnose cytomegalovirus status with high specificity and sensitivity. In a later analysis, most CMV-associated TCR beta chains were found to appear HLA-restricted, with HLA associations seemingly driven largely by CMV exposure. It was suggested by the authors that the approach could potentially be generalized to other disease states and immunological phenotypes. A further reported finding was that TCR beta sequences accurately predicted the HLA-A and HLA-B alleles for most subjects in the first cohort. Because HLA typing was unavailable for some donors at each locus, only the typed subset was used in association tests. In vitro tests confirmed that three of the cytomegalovirus-associated TCR beta chains recognize cytomegalovirus antigens. According to a later analysis, TCR association rates differed among HLA loci, with DRB1 alleles showing the most associated TCRs and HLA-C alleles showing the fewest.

Remarks on this clone: Its antigen specificity is not known. Base qualities are missing; no much larger clone stands one base away.

In total, approximately 700 healthy bone marrow donors made up the cohort. Cohort members were all nominally healthy when sampled, although unrecorded immune exposures were likely present. The donor tested CMV seropositive, placing the donor among the roughly 270 seropositive members of the cohort. Every donor gave a peripheral blood sample, and the peripheral blood mononuclear cells from that sample were used for TCR beta sequencing. The Qiagen DNeasy Blood Extraction Kit was used to extract genomic DNA from the blood cell samples. This TCR derives from a woman aged 50 to 65 in good health and CMV-seropositive. The sequencing input was PBMCs. The chain employs TRBV19 and TRBJ2-3; tentative D gene TRBD1, with 5 bases matching. The DNA sequence is as follows: TGTGCCAGTAGTTGGGGCAGCCAGCACACAGATACGCAGTATTTT. This codes for CASSWGSQHTDTQYF.